This paragraph covers one T cell receptor beta chain sequence. Its cognate antigen has yet to be identified. No qualities accompany the bases; no much larger clone lies one base away. Libraries were built with the immunoSEQ multiplex PCR assay. Alongside multiparametric flow cytometry, deep sequencing of rearranged TCR beta loci was used to profile the T cell repertoires. The table was pulled from immuneACCESS by TCRdb, which kept in-frame rearrangements only. Such tables lose some clones; where checked, under half of the loss comes from unresolved V genes, and the rest has no known cause. The sample table lists fewer than 9,500 clones, roughly four fifths of them with a count of one. 51% of the sample is held by the ten biggest clonotypes. The CDR3 holds 15 amino acids from the cysteine to the phenylalanine. The only DNA kept is the CDR3, 45 bases in frame from the first base. This specimen belongs to a study of lymphopenia after photon versus proton radiotherapy (dated by TCRdb to the late 2010s). Notes on the research overall: The immunological effects of photon versus proton radiation therapy were compared in patients with gastrointestinal tumors who developed high-grade lymphopenia. A cohort of some 20 patients with gastrointestinal tumors who received either photon or proton therapy and subsequently developed lymphopenia was included. The goal of the study was to describe how the two radiation modalities differ in their effects on the immune system. What the study reported, not specific to this receptor: After the lymphocyte count nadir, repertoires from photon-treated patients showed oligoclonal expansion, particularly of CD8+ Temra cells, and this expansion drove the decline in diversity. Across the cohort, a larger post-nadir drop in TCR diversity was inversely correlated with overall survival time among patients who died. The authors looked at the survival association only in patients who died, and they framed better survival with proton therapy as a possibility rather than a demonstrated result. During treatment, patients who received proton therapy stayed relatively stable, whereas patients who received photon therapy lost naive T cells and TCR diversity and gained effector/memory populations.

The chain joins TRBV12-1 to TRBJ2-5; the D call of TRBD2 is as the table states it, not checked on the DNA. TRBV12-1 is given as a pseudogene. Sequencing was performed on peripheral blood, taken from a patient treated with photon-based radiotherapy. This clonotype originated in a man aged 30-40 years with gastric cancer. The DNA sequence is TGTGCCAGCAGCTTGGGACTAGCGCATCAAGAGACCCAGTACTTC. This translates into CASSLGLAHQETQYF.